This T cell receptor (beta chain) was identified in a study of response to subunit inactivated influenza vaccine. Study findings and constraints: It was the authors' suggestion that each seasonal influenza vaccination recruits few new T cells.

CDR1 DFQATT and CDR2 SNEGSKA come from the germline V gene (reference sequence). This CDR3 has 13 amino acids. One entry per CDR3 protein results from TCRdb running MiXCR on the RT-PCR reads. The table has approximately 520,000 distinct CDR3 sequences, 25% seen once. This clonotype was seen a handful of times. No antigen is known for it. Sequencing used CD4+ T cells sorted from PBMCs, obtained more than 4 days after vaccination. This receptor was identified in a man aged 50 to 59 who received an inactivated influenza vaccine. The chain couples TRBV20-1 to TRBJ2-5; 10 bases are a match to TRBD1. The CDR3 coding sequence is TGCAGATTAGGGACAGGGGAATGGGAGACCCAGTACTTC. It codes for CRLGTGEWETQYF.